These 3 T cell receptor beta chains were sequenced from one sample in a study of metastatic and nonmetastatic thyroid tumors. Using MiXCR, TCRdb re-called clones from the PCR reads. The sample includes about 33,000 clones, over 15% of them seen just once. Thyroid surgery was performed in patients who had received no treatment beforehand. What was sequenced was blood. These receptors were collected from a female donor with papillary thyroid cancer or a benign thyroid nodule (not recorded which). Some clones in this sample may be carry-over from other donors' samples.

The table lists this clone with many counts. The gene calls are TRBV12-3 or TRBV12-4 and TRBJ2-2; D gene unclear. Trimming left V 4 bases short and J 1 base short, with 4 bases between. The CDR3 is 13 amino acids. CDR3 in amino acids: CASSSENTGELFF. The CDR3 DNA sequence: TGTGCCAGCAGTTCTGAGAACACCGGGGAGCTGTTTTTT.

This clone was seen many times. CDR3 sequence: CASSQVGNTEAFF. The CDR3 DNA is TGCGCCAGCAGCCAGGTAGGGAACACTGAAGCTTTCTTT. V gene TRBV4-3 combines with J gene TRBJ1-1; no definite D call. The CDR3 sequence is 13 residues long. Trimming cost V 3 bases and J 1 base, with 6 bases left between them. CDR1 is LGHNA, CDR2 YSLEER, per germline.

This clone was recorded at least ten times. The chain employs TRBV10-1 and TRBJ2-5; 7 bases match TRBD2. Germline V CDR1 and CDR2: WNHNN, SYGVQD (reference sequence). This CDR3 has 14 amino acids. V lost 5 bases to trimming and J lost 1 base; unmatched junction nucleotides: 4. The DNA of the CDR3 is TGCGCCAGCAGTCCTAGCGGACTCCAAGAGACCCAGTACTTC. It is translated as CASSPSGLQETQYF.